These 3 T cell receptor beta chains were all obtained from the same sample, sequenced in a study of blood T cell repertoires in COVID-19. Profiled with immunoSEQ multiplex PCR; TCRdb holds only in-frame clones, not every one. The sample records about 220,000 clones, 65% to 90% being singletons. The sequencing input was peripheral blood. These receptors originate from a human donor in a cohort sampled during active COVID-19.

The V and J genes are TRBV5-8 and TRBJ2-7; D is uncertain. The V end was cut by 2 bases, the J end by 3 bases, with 6 bases between. This CDR3 comprises 12 residues. Germline lookup yields CDR1 SGHTS and CDR2 YDEGEE. CDR3 bases: TGTGCCAGCAGCTTCGAGTTCTACGAGCAGTACTTC. Protein product: CASSFEFYEQYF.

The rearrangement joins TRBV14 to TRBJ2-1; 8 nucleotides align to TRBD2. The germline CDR1 and CDR2 sequences are SGHDN and FVKESK. The CDR3 runs 16 residues. Losses at the gene ends were 4 bases for V and 3 bases for J; bases not matched to a gene: 8. The CDR3 coding sequence is TGTGCCAGCAGCCCAACCCTAGCGGGTTTCTACAATGAGCAGTTCTTC. Its protein is CASSPTLAGFYNEQFF.

This sequence joins TRBV6-4 and TRBJ2-3; 12 positions agree with TRBD2. Trimming at V came to 10 bases and at J to 4 bases, leaving 15 bases not matched to a gene. CDR1 and CDR2 from the germline V gene are MRHNA and SNTAGT. There are 17 residues in the CDR3. The CDR3 DNA reads as TGTGCCACCAACAAACACCTAGCGGGAGGGCCATCAGATACGCAGTATTTT. This codes for CATNKHLAGGPSDTQYF.